These 23 T cell receptor beta chains were sequenced from one sample in a study of cytomegalovirus exposure and HLA in healthy donors. TCRdb keeps only in-frame clones here, not all; method: immunoSEQ multiplex PCR. The sample includes about 57,000 clones, 70% to 90% seen only once; the top ten take roughly 1.2%. The sequenced sample consisted of PBMCs. These receptors were taken from a woman under 30 in good health and CMV-seronegative.

CDR3 region: CASSPRTAEVGETQYF. The CDR3 DNA reads TGTGCCAGCAGCCCAAGGACAGCCGAGGTTGGAGAGACCCAGTACTTC. This chain links TRBV7-9 with TRBJ2-5; perhaps TRBD1 as D (6 bases). Germline loops: CDR1 SEHNR, CDR2 FQNEAQ (reference sequence). This CDR3 comprises 16 residues. Trimming left V 5 bases short and J 4 bases short, with 20 bases between.

V usage is TRBV9 and J usage is TRBJ2-3; D is undetermined. The V and J ends lost 4 bases and 0 bases respectively, with 9 bases between them. The CDR3 length is 14 residues. CDR1 and CDR2 (germline): SGDLS, YYNGEE. The CDR3 loop reads CASSPAVSTDTQYF. Written as DNA, the CDR3 is TGTGCCAGCAGCCCGGCGGTCAGCACAGATACGCAGTATTTT. Combining the CDR3 with reference TRBV9 and TRBJ2-3 gives the whole variable domain DSGVTQTPKHLITATGQRVTLRCSPRSGDLSVYWYQQSLDQGLQFLIQYYNGEERAKGNILERFSAQQFPDLHSELNLSSLELGDSALYFCASSPAVSTDTQYFGPGTRLTVL.

The V gene is TRBV10-3, the J gene TRBJ2-3, with a possible D match to TRBD1 (5 bases). This CDR3 comprises 17 residues. Germline CDR1 ENHRY, CDR2 SYGVKD. V was shortened by 0 bases and J by 4 bases, with 17 bases between the two germline ends. The CDR3 protein is CAISESTARTKADTQYF. Written as DNA, the CDR3 is TGTGCCATCAGTGAGTCGACGGCCCGGACAAAGGCAGATACGCAGTATTTT.

V gene TRBV28 combines with J gene TRBJ2-7, with 9 nucleotides matching TRBD1. The CDR3 spans 13 residues. CDR1 is MDHEN and CDR2 is SYDVKM in the germline V gene. V was clipped by 6 bases and J by 5 bases; unmatched bases: 5. The CDR3 nucleotides are TGTGCCAGCAGGACAGGGGGGGGACACGAGCAGTACTTC. Residues: CASRTGGGHEQYF.

CDR3 sequence reads: CASRSPSGGLNEQFF. CDR3 nucleotide sequence: TGTGCCAGCAGGTCACCTAGCGGGGGGTTGAATGAGCAGTTCTTC. The chain combines TRBV28 with TRBJ2-1; 11 bases fit TRBD2. V shed 6 bases, J shed 7 bases, and the junction held 8 bases outside the gene matches. This CDR3 spans 15 amino acids. Germline CDR1 reads MDHEN; CDR2 reads SYDVKM.

This rearrangement joins TRBV7-8 to TRBJ2-6; no reliable D call. Germline CDR1 and CDR2: SGHVS and FQNEAQ. V was shortened by 5 bases and J by 2 bases, with 13 bases between the two germline ends. The CDR3 runs 16 residues. CDR3 loop: CASSLSSGAGANVLTF. The CDR3 nucleotides read TGTGCCAGCAGCCTATCCTCAGGCGCTGGGGCCAACGTCCTGACTTTC.

Concerning this clone itself: The sample carries other DNA sequences with the same CDR3. J is TRBJ2-7 and V is TRBV5-1, with a weak D call TRBD1 (5 bases). Germline lookup yields CDR1 SGHRS and CDR2 YFSETQ. CDR3 length equals 13 residues. Deletions cut 2 bases from V and 0 bases from J, with 6 bases between. The CDR3, as DNA: TGCGCCAGCAGCTTTGACAGCTCCTACGAGCAGTACTTC. This sequence encodes CASSFDSSYEQYF.

The rearrangement uses TRBV18 and TRBJ2-6; D unresolved. The CDR3 spans 15 residues. Per germline, CDR1 KGHSH and CDR2 LQKENI. V shed 3 bases and J shed 4 bases, with 10 bases lying between them. This chain's CDR3 is CASSPPTSGANVLTF. The CDR3 DNA is TGTGCCAGCTCACCCCCTACCTCCGGGGCCAACGTCCTGACTTTC.

This chain links TRBV28 with TRBJ2-7, with a weak D call TRBD1 (6 bases). V was pared by 6 bases and J by 3 bases, with 15 bases between. The CDR3 runs to 14 residues. Germline-derived CDR1 and CDR2 are MDHEN and SYDVKM. The CDR3 DNA is TGTGCCAGCAGCTCCTGGGACACCGACTACGAGCAGTACTTC. Translating it yields CASSSWDTDYEQYF.

This clone was picked up one time. Additional DNA sequences in this sample encode the identical CDR3. This chain links TRBV6-5 with TRBJ1-3; 9 nucleotides match TRBD1. Per germline, CDR1 MNHEY and CDR2 SVGAGI. V gave up 5 bases and J gave up 2 bases; unmatched junction bases: 1. This CDR3 has 14 amino acids. The DNA for the CDR3 is TGTGCCAGCAGTCGACAGGGGGCTGGAAACACCATATATTTT. Translating gives CASSRQGAGNTIYF.

The V and J genes are TRBV30 and TRBJ1-6; possible D gene TRBD1, 6 bases. V was pared by 7 bases and J by 1 base, with 8 bases between. CDR3 length: 13 amino acids. Germline V CDR1 and CDR2: GTSNPN, SVGIG (reference sequence). Here the CDR3 reads CAFRGSYNSPLHF. The CDR3 region has the DNA TGTGCCTTCAGGGGTTCCTATAATTCACCCCTCCACTTT.

This clone is a singleton in its sample. J is TRBJ2-1 and V is TRBV10-3, with 10 bases aligning to TRBD1. After removal of 11 bases from V and 8 bases from J, the junction contained 6 bases not matched to a gene. The CDR3 has 12 amino acids. Germline-derived CDR1 and CDR2 are ENHRY and SYGVKD. The CDR3 DNA is TGTGCCCTGCGGACAGGGGGGGATGAGCAGTTCTTC. It yields the protein CALRTGGDEQFF.

CDR3 sequence: CASSRLPGDEQFF. For the CDR3, the DNA is TGTGCCAGCAGCCGCCTGCCCGGAGATGAGCAGTTCTTC. The rearrangement links TRBV7-9 to TRBJ2-1; D gene ambiguous. Per germline, CDR1 SEHNR and CDR2 FQNEAQ (reference sequence). There are 13 residues in the CDR3. The V end was cut by 5 bases, the J end by 8 bases, with 13 bases between.

The chain joins TRBV7-8 to TRBJ1-5; D is uncertain. Germline assignment: CDR1 SGHVS and CDR2 FQNEAQ. V was pared by 0 bases and J by 2 bases, with 14 bases between. The CDR3 spans 17 residues. The CDR3 region is CASSLARRSEGNQPQHF. In DNA, the CDR3 is TGTGCCAGCAGCTTAGCTAGGCGGTCGGAAGGCAATCAGCCCCAGCATTTT.

This clone was seen just once. This chain uses TRBV6-5 with TRBJ1-4, with TRBD1 matching over 9 bases. CDR1 is MNHEY and CDR2 is SVGAGI in the germline V gene. V was pared by 10 bases and J by 1 base, with 7 bases of the junction left unmatched. The CDR3 loop spans 15 amino acids. CDR3 loop: CATRTGDQTNEKLFF. CDR3 nucleotides: TGTGCCACTCGGACAGGGGATCAAACTAATGAAAAACTGTTTTTT.

CDR3 loop: CASSTIRRQGRGEKLFF. The CDR3 DNA is TGTGCCAGCAGTACTATCCGGCGACAGGGGCGGGGAGAAAAACTGTTTTTT. V is TRBV27 and J is TRBJ1-4; 8 positions agree with TRBD1. Germline V lookup: CDR1 MNHEY, CDR2 SMNVEV (reference sequence). This CDR3 is built from 17 residues. V trimming: 5 bases; J trimming: 8 bases; junction bases outside the gene matches: 16.

This clone is a singleton in its sample. The chain combines TRBV7-8 with TRBJ1-1; tentatively, D is TRBD1 (5 bases). V dropped 5 bases and J dropped 8 bases, with 15 bases sitting between them. The CDR3 runs 13 residues. Germline values: CDR1 SGHVS, CDR2 FQNEAQ. Here the CDR3 reads CASSRPTVLEAFF. In DNA, the CDR3 is TGTGCCAGCAGCCGACCGACAGTATTAGAAGCTTTCTTT.

The V call is TRBV4-2, the J call TRBJ2-7, with 12 nucleotides matching TRBD2. Losses at the gene ends were 4 bases for V and 0 bases for J; bases not matched to a gene: 10. Germline V gene lookup returns CDR1 LGHNA and CDR2 YNFKEQ. The CDR3 covers 18 residues. The CDR3 loop reads CASSPGLAGGGSSYEQYF. For the CDR3, the DNA is TGTGCCAGCAGCCCAGGCCTAGCGGGGGGGGGTAGCTCCTACGAGCAGTACTTC.

The chain is built from TRBV7-6 and TRBJ2-3; 13 positions match TRBD2. Germline assignment: CDR1 SGHVS and CDR2 FNYEAQ. The CDR3 totals 20 residues. J lost 1 base, V lost 1 base, and 11 bases had no gene match. The CDR3 here is CASSLVPGLAGVEGTDTQYF. CDR3 DNA: TGTGCCAGCAGCTTAGTCCCCGGACTAGCGGGAGTTGAGGGCACAGATACGCAGTATTTT.

J is TRBJ1-5 and V is TRBV27; D is unresolved. CDR1 is MNHEY and CDR2 is SMNVEV in the germline V gene (reference sequence). The CDR3 is made up of 16 amino acids. The V and J ends lost 6 bases and 0 bases respectively, with 15 bases between them. CDR3 nucleotides: TGTGCCAGCAGAGTGGCGGGGAACCCTAGCAATCAGCCCCAGCATTTT. Translation gives CASRVAGNPSNQPQHF.

This clone was detected only a few times. The chain uses TRBV6-5 and TRBJ2-7, with D possibly matching TRBD2 (5 bases). The germline CDR1 and CDR2 sequences are MNHEY and SVGAGI. The CDR3 consists of 14 residues. The V end lost 2 bases, the J end lost 2 bases, and 10 bases lay between the germline ends. The CDR3 coding sequence is TGTGCCAGCAGTTACGAGGGCGCCACCTACGAGCAGTACTTC. It translates to CASSYEGATYEQYF.

J is TRBJ2-2 and V is TRBV18, with D tentatively TRBD1 (5 bases). V lost 3 bases, J lost 3 bases, and 17 bases lay in between. The CDR3 contains 17 residues. In germline, CDR1 is KGHSH, CDR2 LQKENI. Here the CDR3 reads CASSPPGVRGDTGELFF. Written as DNA, the CDR3 is TGTGCCAGCTCACCCCCTGGTGTTAGGGGCGACACCGGGGAGCTGTTTTTT.

The chain couples TRBV4-1 to TRBJ2-5; the match to TRBD2 covers 9 bases. There are 14 residues in the CDR3. CDR1 and CDR2 (germline): MGHRA, YSYEKL. The V segment lost 3 bases and the J segment 5 bases; nucleotides outside the gene matches: 4. CDR3 protein: CASSQAGGRETQYF. In DNA form, the CDR3 reads TGCGCCAGCAGCCAGGCGGGAGGGCGGGAGACCCAGTACTTC.